A single sample gave rise to the 14 T cell receptor beta chains below, sequenced in a study of blood T cells in healthy people across ages. Next came a second PCR, run for roughly 6 to 11 cycles, which used a sample-barcoded 5' primer along with a J-beta primer mix. TCRdb analysed the 5' RACE reads with MiXCR anew, one entry per CDR3 protein. Altogether hundreds of thousands of distinct CDR3 sequences are present, less than 45% being singletons, with the ten largest covering 25% to 35%. The sequenced sample consisted of blood. The source of these receptors is a man aged 80 or over in good health.

This clonotype was picked up many times. The chain recombines TRBV3-1 with TRBJ2-7; D is undetermined. The V gene lost 4 bases and the J gene lost 2 bases, with 6 bases spanning the gap. Per the germline V gene, CDR1 is LGHDT and CDR2 is YNNKEL (reference sequence). The length of the CDR3 is 12 residues. The CDR3 sequence: CASSLEPYEQYF. The CDR3 nucleotides are TGTGCCAGCAGCCTTGAACCCTACGAGCAGTACTTC.

V is TRBV9 and J is TRBJ2-5; D is possibly TRBD1 (6 bases). Trimming left V 3 bases short and J 11 bases short, with 32 bases between. Germline CDR1 and CDR2: SGDLS and YYNGEE. This CDR3 is built from 18 residues. The CDR3 DNA is TGTGCCAGCAGCGGGCGTCAGGGGCGAGGGGGACAACACAATGAGCAGTACTTC. Its translation: CASSGRQGRGGQHNEQYF.

This clonotype was found a few times. The CDR3 loop reads CASSQGWAESYEQYF. The CDR3 DNA follows: TGTGCCAGCAGCCAAGGTTGGGCAGAGTCCTACGAGCAGTACTTC. The V call is TRBV4-2, the J call TRBJ2-7; D not resolved. Germline CDR1 is LGHNA and CDR2 is YNFKEQ. CDR3 size: 15 residues. Trimming shortened V by 1 base and J by 1 base, and 11 bases separated the two germline ends.

This clonotype was seen just once. The rearrangement links TRBV3-1 to TRBJ2-3; 9 bases match TRBD2. Germline lookup yields CDR1 LGHDT and CDR2 YNNKEL (reference sequence). This CDR3 has 16 residues. The trim removed 5 bases at V and 3 bases at J, leaving 9 bases unmatched. The CDR3 loop reads CASSLTGSGRTDTQYF. CDR3 sequence (DNA): TGTGCCAGCAGCTTAACCGGGAGCGGGAGGACAGATACGCAGTATTTT.

This clonotype came up a few times. The CDR3 is CASSWLRGEQYF. The CDR3 DNA follows: TGTGCCAGCAGTTGGCTGAGGGGCGAGCAGTACTTC. The V gene is TRBV12-3 or TRBV12-4, the J gene TRBJ2-7; TRBD1 or TRBD2 may be the D gene (5 bases each). The CDR3 spans 12 residues. Trimming left V 4 bases short and J 6 bases short, with 10 bases between.

This clonotype was detected many times. The rearrangement uses TRBV7-2 and TRBJ2-7; 10 positions agree with TRBD1. The CDR3 spans 15 residues. Trimming at V came to 5 bases and at J to 2 bases, leaving 6 bases not matched to a gene. Per the germline V gene, CDR1 is SGHTA and CDR2 is FQGNSA. CDR3 in amino acids: CASSPGTGVAYEQYF. In DNA, the CDR3 is TGTGCCAGCAGCCCCGGGACAGGGGTTGCCTACGAGCAGTACTTC.

This clonotype was observed a handful of times. This chain connects TRBV5-5 to TRBJ1-6; TRBD1 aligns across 7 bases. The germline gives CDR1 SGHKS, CDR2 YYEKEE (reference sequence). V shed 2 bases, J shed 7 bases, and the junction held 6 bases outside the gene matches. The CDR3 has 15 residues. The CDR3 loop is CASSFPGRGNSPLHF. In DNA, the CDR3 is TGTGCCAGCAGCTTTCCGGGCAGGGGGAATTCACCCCTCCACTTT.

This clonotype turned up a few times. The chain recombines TRBV5-1 with TRBJ1-4; the D gene is possibly TRBD1 (6 bases). CDR1 SGHRS and CDR2 YFSETQ come from the germline V gene. This CDR3 has 16 residues. V gave up 4 bases and J gave up 0 bases, with 13 bases separating them. Here the CDR3 DNA reads TGCGCCAGCAGCCCGGGATACAGGGCAACTAATGAAAAACTGTTTTTT. It is translated as CASSPGYRATNEKLFF.

The CDR3 DNA is TGTGCCAGCAGTTACGGGGCGAGGGGGCAAGTAAGCACAGATACGCAGTATTTT. This codes for CASSYGARGQVSTDTQYF. This chain uses TRBV6-5 with TRBJ2-3, with 7 bases that match TRBD1. Losses at the gene ends were 2 bases for V and 0 bases for J; bases not matched to a gene: 11. There are 18 residues in the CDR3. Per the germline V gene, CDR1 is MNHEY and CDR2 is SVGAGI.

V is TRBV4-2 and J is TRBJ2-1; a weak D match, TRBD2 (6 bases). V was shortened by 4 bases and J by 10 bases, with 23 bases between the two germline ends. This CDR3 has 16 amino acids. In germline, CDR1 is LGHNA, CDR2 YNFKEQ. The CDR3 loop is CASSPRTNPPNGEQFF. The CDR3, as DNA: TGTGCCAGCAGCCCCCGGACTAACCCCCCTAATGGGGAGCAGTTCTTC.

This clonotype has more than one count but fewer than ten. The chain carries TRBV27 and TRBJ2-7; D is undetermined. Trimming stripped 2 bases from V and 0 bases from J, with 8 bases between. The CDR3 runs to 14 residues. Germline CDR1 and CDR2: MNHEY and SMNVEV (reference sequence). DNA for the CDR3: TGTGCCAGCAGTTTAGGCCATAGCTCCTACGAGCAGTACTTC. Protein sequence: CASSLGHSSYEQYF.

Points on this clonotype: One end of the junction fails to match germline, which may point to a read error. The rearrangement links TRBV7-2 to TRBJ2-4; either TRBD1 or TRBD2 may supply D (5 bases each). Germline CDR1 is SGHTA and CDR2 is FQGNSA. There are 16 residues in the CDR3. The CDR3 nucleotides are TGTGCCTGCAGCCTGGGACCGGGCGAGGGCAAAAACATTCAGTACTTC. Protein sequence: CACSLGPGEGKNIQYF.

This clonotype was observed a few times. The DNA is left out, because the CDR3 cannot be placed on it with certainty; the CDR3 is given as TCRdb lists it. This chain connects TRBV21-1 to TRBJ2-7; the DNA was not compared with TRBD1, the D call given in the table. TRBV21-1 is noted as a pseudogene. Including both end residues, the CDR3 is 16 amino acids long. CDR3 sequence reads: CASSMVGRGAAYEQYF.

V is TRBV20-1 and J is TRBJ2-3, with D perhaps matching TRBD2 (5 bases). This CDR3 has 13 residues. The germline gives CDR1 DFQATT, CDR2 SNEGSKA (reference sequence). With 5 bases removed from V and 4 bases from J, the gap between germline ends came to 13 bases. CDR3 DNA: TGCAGTGCTCCGGGGATGGGTGCAGATACGCAGTATTTT. It translates to CSAPGMGADTQYF.